This TCR beta chain was captured in a study of OX40 agonist ivuxolimab in advanced cancers. On the study more broadly: Patients in the trial were receiving intravenous ivuxolimab every 2 weeks, at doses of 0.01 to 10 mg/kg.

TCRdb's copy holds only in-frame clones and misses some; the assay was immunoSEQ multiplex PCR. The data contain 35,000 to 40,000 clones, around 92% of them singletons. The sequence derives from an adult with an advanced solid tumor such as melanoma, head and neck, liver or kidney cancer. This material consisted of CD4+ or CD8+ T cells sorted from blood, taken in a trial of the OX40 agonist ivuxolimab.

The CDR3 region is CASSQGHAYEQYF. The CDR3 DNA reads as TGTGCCAGCAGCCAGGGCCACGCCTACGAGCAGTACTTC. The chain is built from TRBV6-6 and TRBJ2-7, with D possibly matching TRBD1 (5 bases). From germline, CDR1 is MNHNY and CDR2 SVGAGI (reference sequence). The CDR3 is 13 amino acids. Trimming took off 6 bases at V and 2 bases at J, with 11 bases between the two ends.